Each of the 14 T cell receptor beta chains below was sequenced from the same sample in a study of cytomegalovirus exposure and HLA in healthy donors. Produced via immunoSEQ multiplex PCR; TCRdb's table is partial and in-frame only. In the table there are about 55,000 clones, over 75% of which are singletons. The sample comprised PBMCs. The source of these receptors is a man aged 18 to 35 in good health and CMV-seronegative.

The CDR3 sequence is CASSRQNSNQPQHF. The DNA of the CDR3 is TGTGCCAGTAGTAGACAGAATAGCAATCAGCCCCAGCATTTT. V is TRBV19 and J is TRBJ1-5; tentatively, D is TRBD1 (5 bases). The V gene lost 4 bases and the J gene lost 0 bases, with 7 bases spanning the gap. Per germline, CDR1 LNHDA and CDR2 SQIVND (reference sequence). This CDR3 comprises 14 residues.

The CDR3 region is CASSLSGGEQYF. The CDR3 DNA sequence: TGTGCCAGCAGCTTAAGCGGCGGCGAGCAGTACTTC. The chain carries TRBV7-2 and TRBJ2-7; weak D call: TRBD2 (5 bases). Trimming left V 2 bases short and J 6 bases short, with 8 bases between. The CDR3 totals 12 residues. Germline V gives CDR1 SGHTA, CDR2 FQGNSA.

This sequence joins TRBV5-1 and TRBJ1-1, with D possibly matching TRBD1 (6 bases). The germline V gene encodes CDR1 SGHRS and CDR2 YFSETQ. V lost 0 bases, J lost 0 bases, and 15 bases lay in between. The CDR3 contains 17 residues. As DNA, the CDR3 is TGCGCCAGCAGCTTGGGGGGAATGGACAGCTTGAACACTGAAGCTTTCTTT. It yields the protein CASSLGGMDSLNTEAFF.

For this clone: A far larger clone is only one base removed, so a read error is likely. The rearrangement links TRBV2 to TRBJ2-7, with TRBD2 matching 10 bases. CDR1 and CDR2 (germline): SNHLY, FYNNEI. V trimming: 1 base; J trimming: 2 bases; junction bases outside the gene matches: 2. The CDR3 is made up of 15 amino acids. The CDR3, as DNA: TGTGCCAGCAGTGAAGGGACTAGCGGTGCCTACGAGCAGTACTTC. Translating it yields CASSEGTSGAYEQYF.

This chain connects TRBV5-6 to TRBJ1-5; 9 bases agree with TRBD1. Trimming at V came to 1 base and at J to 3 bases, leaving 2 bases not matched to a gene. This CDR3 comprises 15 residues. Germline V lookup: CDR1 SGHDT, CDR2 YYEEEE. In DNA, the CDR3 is TGTGCCAGCAGCTTGTGGACAGGGGACAATCAGCCCCAGCATTTT. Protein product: CASSLWTGDNQPQHF.

The chain's CDR3 is CASSTAGTGSNEKLFF. CDR3 in DNA: TGTGCCAGCAGTACGGCCGGGACAGGGTCTAATGAAAAACTGTTTTTT. The chain links TRBV6-6 to TRBJ1-4, with TRBD1 identical over 9 bases. J lost 3 bases, V lost 5 bases, and 7 bases had no gene match. Germline values: CDR1 MNHNY, CDR2 SVGAGI (reference sequence). CDR3 length: 16 amino acids.

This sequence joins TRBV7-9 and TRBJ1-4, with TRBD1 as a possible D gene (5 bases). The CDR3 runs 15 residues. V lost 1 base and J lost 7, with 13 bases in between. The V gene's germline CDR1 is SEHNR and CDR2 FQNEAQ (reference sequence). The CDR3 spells CASSLVARGGEKLFF. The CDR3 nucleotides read TGTGCCAGCAGCTTAGTAGCCCGGGGGGGTGAAAAACTGTTTTTT.

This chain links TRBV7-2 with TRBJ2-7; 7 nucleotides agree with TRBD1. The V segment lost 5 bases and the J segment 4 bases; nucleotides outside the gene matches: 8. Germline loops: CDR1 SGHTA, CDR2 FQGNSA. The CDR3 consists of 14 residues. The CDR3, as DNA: TGTGCCAGCAGCCACGGGACAGTTTTATACGAGCAGTACTTC. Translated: CASSHGTVLYEQYF.

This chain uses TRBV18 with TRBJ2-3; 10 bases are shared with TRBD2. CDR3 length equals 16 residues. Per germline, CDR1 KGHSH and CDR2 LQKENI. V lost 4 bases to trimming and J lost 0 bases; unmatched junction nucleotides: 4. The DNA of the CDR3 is TGTGCCAGCTCACAACAGACTAGCGGGAGCACAGATACGCAGTATTTT. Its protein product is CASSQQTSGSTDTQYF.

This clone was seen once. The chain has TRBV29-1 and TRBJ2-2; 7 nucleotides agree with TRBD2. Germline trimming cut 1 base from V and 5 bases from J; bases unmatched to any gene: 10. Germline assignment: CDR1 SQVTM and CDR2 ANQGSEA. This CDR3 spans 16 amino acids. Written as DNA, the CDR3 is TGCAGCGTTGAAGGGGGGGGGTTAAGGCAGACCGGGGAGCTGTTTTTT. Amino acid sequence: CSVEGGGLRQTGELFF.

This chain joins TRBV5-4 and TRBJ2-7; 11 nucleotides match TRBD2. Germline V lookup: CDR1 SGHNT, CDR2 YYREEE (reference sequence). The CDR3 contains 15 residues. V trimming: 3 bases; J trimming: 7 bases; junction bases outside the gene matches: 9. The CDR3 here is CASSSLAGGIGEQYF. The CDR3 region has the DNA TGTGCCAGCAGCTCCTTAGCGGGAGGGATTGGTGAGCAGTACTTC. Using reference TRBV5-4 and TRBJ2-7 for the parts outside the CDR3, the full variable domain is ETGVTQSPTHLIKTRGQQVTLRCSSQSGHNTVSWYQQALGQGPQFIFQYYREEENGRGNFPPRFSGLQFPNYSSELNVNALELDDSALYLCASSSLAGGIGEQYFGPGTRLTVT.

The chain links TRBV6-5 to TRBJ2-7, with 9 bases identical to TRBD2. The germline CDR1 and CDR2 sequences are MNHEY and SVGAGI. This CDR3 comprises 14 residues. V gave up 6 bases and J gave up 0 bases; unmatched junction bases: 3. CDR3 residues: CASSRLAASYEQYF. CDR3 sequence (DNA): TGTGCCAGCAGCAGACTAGCGGCCTCCTACGAGCAGTACTTC.

The CDR3 bases are TGCGCCAGCAGCAAGACAGGGGAAGTTACCGGGGAGCTGTTTTTT. Translation gives CASSKTGEVTGELFF. The chain combines TRBV5-1 with TRBJ2-2, with 8 bases fitting TRBD1. Germline V gives CDR1 SGHRS, CDR2 YFSETQ. The V and J ends lost 4 bases and 5 bases, in that order; junction bases with no gene match: 7. The CDR3 runs to 15 residues. The whole variable domain, filled in from reference TRBV5-1 and TRBJ2-2, reads KAGVTQTPRYLIKTRGQQVTLSCSPISGHRSVSWYQQTPGQGLQFLFEYFSETQRNKGNFPGRFSGRQFSNSRSEMNVSTLELGDSALYLCASSKTGEVTGELFFGEGSRLTVL.

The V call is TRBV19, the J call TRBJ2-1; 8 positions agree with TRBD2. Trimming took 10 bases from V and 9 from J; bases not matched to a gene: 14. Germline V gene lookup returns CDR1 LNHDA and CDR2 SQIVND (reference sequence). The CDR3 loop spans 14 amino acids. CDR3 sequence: CATKPPGGLGEQFF. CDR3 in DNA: TGTGCCACGAAACCCCCGGGGGGGCTCGGTGAGCAGTTCTTC.